These 22 T cell receptor beta chains were all obtained from the same sample, sequenced in a study of OX40 agonist ivuxolimab in advanced cancers. The assay was immunoSEQ multiplex PCR, and TCRdb's table has in-frame clones only and misses some. The table includes around 95,000 clones, around 93% detected once. The material sequenced was CD4+ or CD8+ T cells sorted from blood, taken in a trial of the OX40 agonist ivuxolimab. Receptor source: an adult with an advanced solid tumor such as melanoma, head and neck, liver or kidney cancer.

V is TRBV7-9 and J is TRBJ1-2; possibly TRBD1 for D (6 bases). CDR1 and CDR2 (germline): SEHNR, FQNEAQ (reference sequence). CDR3 length: 18 residues. V lost 7 bases and J 5 bases, leaving 29 bases between the germline ends. The CDR3 DNA reads TGTGCCAGCACACATAACCCTCGGGACACCCGGCGACATTATGGCTACACCTTC. It is translated as CASTHNPRDTRRHYGYTF.

V usage is TRBV7-2 and J usage is TRBJ2-6; TRBD1 aligns across 8 bases. Germline V lookup: CDR1 SGHTA, CDR2 FQGNSA. The V segment lost 3 bases and the J segment 2 bases; nucleotides outside the gene matches: 9. The CDR3 has 18 residues. The CDR3 DNA is TGTGCCAGCAGCTTGGTAGGACAGGGATCAACTGGGGCCAACGTCCTGACTTTC. This codes for CASSLVGQGSTGANVLTF.

This chain joins TRBV9 and TRBJ2-1; tentative D call: TRBD2 (5 bases). V was pared by 0 bases and J by 9 bases, with 22 bases between. The CDR3 has 17 amino acids. From germline, CDR1 is SGDLS and CDR2 YYNGEE. Written as DNA, the CDR3 is TGTGCCAGCAGCGTAGGGACCGGGATTGTCGGTTTGGGTGAGCAGTTCTTC. It yields the protein CASSVGTGIVGLGEQFF. The variable domain in full, with the rest retrieved from reference TRBV9 and TRBJ2-1, is DSGVTQTPKHLITATGQRVTLRCSPRSGDLSVYWYQQSLDQGLQFLIQYYNGEERAKGNILERFSAQQFPDLHSELNLSSLELGDSALYFCASSVGTGIVGLGEQFFGPGTRLTVL.

The chain uses TRBV11-2 and TRBJ2-7; weak D call: TRBD2 (5 bases). V was clipped by 0 bases and J by 3 bases, with 6 bases between them. This CDR3 has 13 amino acids. Germline loops: CDR1 SGHAT, CDR2 FQNNGV. In DNA, the CDR3 is TGTGCCAGCAGCTTAGATCGGGGCTACGAGCAGTACTTC. Residues: CASSLDRGYEQYF.

The chain joins TRBV28 to TRBJ1-4, with 8 bases that match TRBD1. Germline CDR1 and CDR2: MDHEN and SYDVKM. V lost 4 bases and J lost 8; bases outside the gene matches: 6. This CDR3 comprises 14 residues. CDR3 sequence reads: CASSSDRVHEKLFF. CDR3 DNA: TGTGCCAGCAGTTCGGACAGGGTTCACGAAAAACTGTTTTTT. The full variable domain, its missing parts supplied by reference TRBV28 and TRBJ1-4, is DVKVTQSSRYLVKRTGEKVFLECVQDMDHENMFWYRQDPGLGLRLIYFSYDVKMKEKGDIPEGYSVSREKKERFSLILESASTNQTSMYLCASSSDRVHEKLFFGSGTQLSVL.

The chain is built from TRBV28 and TRBJ1-4; D uncertain. This CDR3 is built from 16 residues. Germline CDR1 reads MDHEN; CDR2 reads SYDVKM. V was cut by 6 bases and J by 0 bases, with 14 bases left in between. CDR3 sequence reads: CASSPFLSATNEKLFF. The CDR3 bases are TGTGCCAGCAGCCCATTTCTGTCTGCAACTAATGAAAAACTGTTTTTT.

The chain has TRBV2 and TRBJ1-1; D possibly corresponds to TRBD1 (5 bases). Trimming shortened V by 8 bases and J by 0 bases, and 16 bases separated the two germline ends. CDR3 size: 15 residues. Per germline, CDR1 SNHLY and CDR2 FYNNEI. DNA for the CDR3: TGTGCCAGCCGGGGGGGTAGGCTCTTGAACACTGAAGCTTTCTTT. Its protein is CASRGGRLLNTEAFF.

The gene calls are TRBV10-3 and TRBJ1-1, with D maybe TRBD1 (5 bases). Per the germline V gene, CDR1 is ENHRY and CDR2 is SYGVKD. The length of the CDR3 is 12 residues. V dropped 2 bases and J dropped 11 bases, with 12 bases sitting between them. The CDR3 DNA is TGTGCCATCAGTGAGGGGGGAGGGTCGGCTTTCTTT. This translates into CAISEGGGSAFF.

The J gene is TRBJ2-1, the V gene TRBV6-1; 7 bases are a match to TRBD2. The CDR3 extends over 16 amino acids. Per germline, CDR1 MNHNS and CDR2 SASEGT. V gave up 3 bases and J gave up 12 bases; unmatched junction bases: 17. DNA of the CDR3: TGTGCCAGCAGTGAGATCTGGGGGGGAGGGCCCTCTTGGCAGTTCTTC. It yields the protein CASSEIWGGGPSWQFF.

This chain connects TRBV19 to TRBJ2-4; TRBD2 aligns across 8 bases. The CDR3 length is 19 residues. Germline V gene data show CDR1 as LNHDA and CDR2 as SQIVND (reference sequence). The V segment lost 0 bases and the J segment 0 bases; nucleotides outside the gene matches: 10. Here the CDR3 reads CASSIDRRGGMLAKNIQYF. Here the CDR3 DNA reads TGTGCCAGTAGTATAGATCGACGGGGGGGAATGCTAGCCAAAAACATTCAGTACTTC. The full variable domain, with the rest looked up from reference TRBV19 and TRBJ2-4, is DGGITQSPKYLFRKEGQNVTLSCEQNLNHDAMYWYRQDPGQGLRLIYYSQIVNDFQKGDIAEGYSVSREKKESFPLTVTSAQKNPTAFYLCASSIDRRGGMLAKNIQYFGAGTRLSVL.

The gene calls are TRBV7-2 and TRBJ2-2; the match to TRBD1 covers 7 bases. CDR1 SGHTA and CDR2 FQGNSA come from the germline V gene. V lost 4 bases and J lost 8; bases outside the gene matches: 10. This CDR3 region has 15 residues. The CDR3: CASSSSGSRGGELFF. The CDR3 nucleotides read TGTGCCAGCAGCTCCTCCGGTAGCAGGGGGGGGGAGCTGTTTTTT.

The CDR3 loop reads CASSLGVSGNTIYF. CDR3 nucleotide sequence: TGCGCCAGCAGCTTGGGGGTATCTGGAAACACCATATATTTT. The genes are TRBV5-1 and TRBJ1-3; D remains ambiguous. CDR3 size: 14 residues. V lost 0 bases and J 1 base, leaving 5 bases between the germline ends. Per germline, CDR1 SGHRS and CDR2 YFSETQ.

This clone was detected only once. The chain has TRBV18 and TRBJ2-5, with 8 bases aligning to TRBD1. Germline CDR1 and CDR2: KGHSH and LQKENI. Trimming at V came to 2 bases and at J to 4 bases, leaving 3 bases not matched to a gene. The length of the CDR3 is 14 residues. This chain's CDR3 is CASSPGRGLETQYF. CDR3 nucleotide sequence: TGTGCCAGCTCACCAGGCAGGGGGCTAGAGACCCAGTACTTC.

The chain is built from TRBV29-1 and TRBJ2-5; maybe TRBD1 (6 bases). The ends were cut back, 6 bases at V and 4 bases at J, with 12 bases in the middle. The CDR3 sequence is 12 residues long. Germline values: CDR1 SQVTM, CDR2 ANQGSEA. The CDR3: CSVAQGPETQYF. DNA of the CDR3: TGCAGCGTCGCCCAGGGGCCAGAGACCCAGTACTTC.

This rearrangement joins TRBV29-1 to TRBJ2-3; D call uncertain. The CDR3 consists of 12 residues. V lost 6 bases and J 1 base, leaving 8 bases between the germline ends. The germline gives CDR1 SQVTM, CDR2 ANQGSEA. CDR3 sequence: CSVKEGTDTQYF. The CDR3 DNA reads as TGCAGCGTGAAAGAAGGCACAGATACGCAGTATTTT.

V gene TRBV5-8 combines with J gene TRBJ1-2, with TRBD1 matching over 7 bases. Germline V gives CDR1 SGHTS, CDR2 YDEGEE. The CDR3 is 12 residues long. V lost 4 bases, J lost 8 bases, and 5 bases stayed unmatched. The CDR3 sequence is CASSLIRGGYTF. Written as DNA, the CDR3 is TGTGCCAGCAGCCTTATCAGGGGGGGCTACACCTTC.

The V call is TRBV7-6, the J call TRBJ2-3, with D perhaps assigned TRBD1 or TRBD2 (5 bases each). The germline CDR1 and CDR2 sequences are SGHVS and FNYEAQ. V lost 5 bases and J 2 bases, leaving 14 bases between the germline ends. This CDR3 has 15 amino acids. CDR3 loop: CASSPGPPPTDTQYF. CDR3 in DNA: TGTGCCAGCAGCCCGGGACCGCCACCCACAGATACGCAGTATTTT.

This chain links TRBV28 with TRBJ1-5; D remains ambiguous. Germline CDR1 is MDHEN and CDR2 is SYDVKM. V was pared by 2 bases and J by 0 bases, with 5 bases between. The CDR3 loop spans 14 amino acids. CDR3 amino acids: CASSLDPSNQPQHF. Written as DNA, the CDR3 is TGTGCCAGCAGTTTAGATCCTAGCAATCAGCCCCAGCATTTT.

The chain is built from TRBV18 and TRBJ1-1, with D possibly being TRBD1 (5 bases). Trimming removed 4 bases from V and 3 bases from J, with 18 bases in between. The CDR3 is 16 amino acids. Germline V gene data show CDR1 as KGHSH and CDR2 as LQKENI. The CDR3 reads CASSQVFSGGDTEAFF. The DNA of the CDR3 is TGTGCCAGCTCACAGGTCTTTTCTGGGGGGGACACTGAAGCTTTCTTT.

This chain links TRBV5-1 with TRBJ2-1; 7 bases match TRBD2. This CDR3 region has 18 residues. Unmatched junction bases numbered 16, after V lost 4 bases and J lost 3 bases. Germline V CDR1 and CDR2: SGHRS, YFSETQ. The CDR3 loop is CASSPTAMAGENYNEQFF. The CDR3 DNA reads as TGCGCCAGCAGCCCGACGGCAATGGCGGGAGAGAACTACAATGAGCAGTTCTTC.

J is TRBJ2-1 and V is TRBV5-4; D remains ambiguous. The CDR3 covers 13 residues. V was shortened by 1 base and J by 2 bases, with 4 bases between the two germline ends. CDR1 is SGHNT and CDR2 is YYREEE in the germline V gene (reference sequence). In nucleotides, the CDR3 is TGTGCCAGCAGCTTGAGCACCTACAATGAGCAGTTCTTC. Its protein is CASSLSTYNEQFF.

The gene calls are TRBV5-4 and TRBJ2-7, with 13 bases lining up with TRBD2. The CDR3 has 16 residues. V lost 4 bases, J lost 6 bases, and 10 bases stayed unmatched. Germline CDR1 is SGHNT and CDR2 is YYREEE (reference sequence). The CDR3 sequence is CASSPGLAGVSTEQYF. The CDR3 DNA sequence: TGTGCCAGCAGCCCAGGACTAGCGGGAGTTTCGACCGAGCAGTACTTC.